This is a list of T cell receptor beta chains from one sample in a study of T cell responses to AZD1222 COVID-19 vaccine. Sequencing used immunoSEQ multiplex PCR; TCRdb keeps in-frame clones, though not all of them. There are about 150,000 clones in the sample; over 75% occur only once, and under 4% lies in the top ten. Sequenced here: peripheral blood, sampled 28 days after the second AZD1222 dose. The receptor source for this set is an adult who received the AZD1222 COVID-19 vaccine. The CDR3 runs from the conserved cysteine through the conserved F or W. Each record gives: V gene, D gene, CDR3 length, CDR3 protein. D genes are given only for firm matches.

v_gene: TRBV6-5
d_gene: .
len: 15
CDR3aa: CASSKTGPTDQPQHF

v_gene: TRBV19
d_gene: .
len: 13
CDR3aa: CASSIAGYTEAFF

v_gene: TRBV11-2
d_gene: .
len: 13
CDR3aa: CASSLDLLNEAFF

v_gene: TRBV7-6
d_gene: .
len: 15
CDR3aa: CASSLGTGRENEQFF

v_gene: TRBV27
d_gene: .
len: 14
CDR3aa: CASSFQSDYNEQFF

v_gene: TRBV6-5
d_gene: .
len: 16
CDR3aa: CASSYQGLSSGNTIYF

v_gene: TRBV5-1
d_gene: .
len: 14
CDR3aa: CASTVTVNTGELFF

v_gene: TRBV21-1
d_gene: .
len: 15
CDR3aa: CASSKEVYRGLEAFF

v_gene: TRBV6-5
d_gene: .
len: 13
CDR3aa: CASTYGGGTEAFF

v_gene: TRBV7-4
d_gene: .
len: 16
CDR3aa: CASSLLGHGLNTEAFF

v_gene: TRBV27
d_gene: TRBD1
len: 15
CDR3aa: CASRPQGSRAYEQYF

v_gene: TRBV6-1
d_gene: .
len: 16
CDR3aa: CASSELLALNTGELFF

v_gene: TRBV19
d_gene: TRBD2
len: 14
CDR3aa: CASSVAGGPYEQYF

v_gene: TRBV27
d_gene: .
len: 14
CDR3aa: CASRRPGATDTQYF

v_gene: TRBV6-6
d_gene: TRBD1
len: 17
CDR3aa: CASSRQGVLLPDEKLFF

v_gene: TRBV20-1
d_gene: .
len: 15
CDR3aa: CSASSRGAVNTEAFF

v_gene: TRBV6-5
d_gene: .
len: 14
CDR3aa: CASRTGRTNTEAFF

v_gene: TRBV9
d_gene: .
len: 14
CDR3aa: CASSAGIGNTEAFF

v_gene: TRBV21-1
d_gene: .
len: 14
CDR3aa: CASSLPGSSGGYTF

v_gene: TRBV5-6
d_gene: .
len: 15
CDR3aa: CASSSLGRAQETQYF

v_gene: TRBV30
d_gene: .
len: 14
CDR3aa: CAWSVKGSTGELFF

v_gene: TRBV29-1
d_gene: .
len: 14
CDR3aa: CSVQGGGSNQPQHF

v_gene: TRBV3-1/TRBV3-2
d_gene: .
len: 11
CDR3aa: CASSQGRGAFF

v_gene: TRBV5-1
d_gene: TRBD1
len: 15
CDR3aa: CASSLDGTGVSPLHF

v_gene: TRBV11-2
d_gene: TRBD1
len: 14
CDR3aa: CASSWGQGGNTIYF

v_gene: TRBV30
d_gene: TRBD1
len: 14
CDR3aa: CAWSPGTGNSPLHF

v_gene: TRBV2
d_gene: TRBD1
len: 20
CDR3aa: CATIIPQQGARGEEDYGYTF

v_gene: TRBV10-3
d_gene: TRBD2
len: 17
CDR3aa: CAISEASGRPNTGELFF